This T cell receptor beta chain stems from a study of OX40 agonist ivuxolimab in advanced cancers. Profiling relied on immunoSEQ multiplex PCR, and the TCRdb table lists in-frame clones only, not all of them. The sample shows some 99,000 clones, 94% of them seen only once. The CDR3 is made up of 15 amino acids. CDR1 is SQVTM and CDR2 is ANQGSEA in the germline V gene. The V and J ends lost 7 bases and 4 bases, in that order; junction bases with no gene match: 12. The sequenced sample was CD4+ or CD8+ T cells sorted from blood, obtained in a trial of the OX40 agonist ivuxolimab. The chain recombines TRBV29-1 with TRBJ2-5; 10 bases line up with TRBD2. The receptor was isolated from an adult with an advanced solid tumor such as melanoma, head and neck, liver or kidney cancer. CDR3 in amino acids: CSAPGSGRAGETQYF. The DNA of the CDR3 is TGCAGCGCCCCAGGCAGCGGGAGGGCCGGAGAGACCCAGTACTTC.